Reported below is one T cell receptor beta chain. Its antigen is still unknown. No per-base quality is available; no much larger clone lies one base away. The sample is drawn from a study of CD8+ T cells in alopecia areata (dated by TCRdb to between 2017 and 2018). Concerning the study at large: Treated patients were enrolled in an open-label pilot trial of oral tofacitinib at 5 to 10 mg twice daily for moderate-to-severe alopecia areata. Tofacitinib was given for 6 to 18 months, followed by 6 months of follow-up off drug to assess delayed response and recurrence. The SALT score, which quantifies the percentage of affected scalp surface area, was used to measure disease severity in treated patients. To study T cell clonal expansion in alopecia areata, the researchers applied high-throughput TCRbeta sequencing to both the C3H/HeJ mouse model and human patients. Scalp tissue and sorted CD4+ and CD8+ peripheral blood T cells from patchy and totalis/universalis alopecia areata patients and from healthy controls were covered by human TCRbeta sequencing. Tofacitinib-treated patients had biopsies at baseline and at 4 and 24 weeks of treatment, with a later scalp biopsy in several patients. Scalp clonality was compared among normal scalp (n=4), patchy alopecia areata scalp (n=8), and alopecia totalis/universalis scalp (n=8). RNA was obtained with the PAXgene miRNA kit for fixed scalp, the miRNeasy kit for PBMCs, and the RNeasy kit for mouse skin. Amplification of TCRbeta CDR3 regions was done by immunoSEQ multiplex PCR using 35 Vbeta forward primers and 13 Jbeta reverse primers. Paper-wide results and their limitations: During tofacitinib treatment, many expanded lesional clones stuck around in both scalp and blood, and this persistence may partly explain why relapse happens after treatment is stopped. Tofacitinib significantly lowered scalp clonality and the number of expanded CD8+ clones among the top 100 scalp clones. Unlike mouse skin, where gammadelta T cells dominate, normal human skin contains resident alphabeta T cells that get sequenced too, which complicates analysis of the scalp TCR repertoire. Compared with normal scalp, lesional scalp had higher clonality and more expanded CD8+ clones, particularly in alopecia totalis/universalis, a pattern that suggests antigenic drive. Because the treated cohort was small and included a single nonresponder, larger studies are needed to assess links between baseline CD8+ expansion and response. Shared TCR sequences between patients were less evident than in mice, which may be partly attributable to HLA diversity in the patient population.

Library preparation was by the immunoSEQ multiplex PCR assay. For TCR sequencing, RNA was extracted from every sample and reverse transcribed into cDNA to serve as template. SuperScript III was used for first-strand cDNA synthesis, primed with a 2:1 mix of oligo-dT and random hexamers. A synthetic immune receptor repertoire was used to gauge amplification bias, and whatever bias remained was removed computationally. On the authors' methods: Raw reads were preprocessed for error removal, and CDR3 was defined according to IMGT conventions as running from the conserved cysteine to phenylalanine. Clonality was computed as 1 minus the Shannon entropy, with the entropy normalized by log2 of the number of productive unique TCRs. Whether each scalp clone was CD4 or CD8 was inferred by checking scalp TCRbeta sequences against the CD4 and CD8 repertoires from sorted blood. In TCRdb, the immuneACCESS table is reduced to in-frame sequences with V and J assigned. These tables do not hold every clone; where another copy was compared, an unresolved V gene accounts for under half, and the others remain unexplained. V and J calls and clone size come straight from that table; D and trimming were deduced from the DNA. This sample gives a few hundred thousand clones in total; under 60% of them show up just once. The top ten clonotypes cover roughly 1.5% of the sample.

The meaning of the sample's time point label: around 28 days on oral tofacitinib. The treatment or condition label, as the study defines it: oral pan-JAK inhibitor, 5-10 mg twice daily. Peripheral blood and lesional scalp punch biopsies were obtained from patients with alopecia areata. PBMCs were separated by density centrifugation and stained for CD3, CD4 and CD8, after which CD4+ and CD8+ T cells were sorted on a FACSAria. The germline V gene (reference sequence) sets CDR1 to GTSNPN and CDR2 to SVGIG. The CDR3 contains 13 residues, cysteine and phenylalanine counted. Of the read, only the CDR3 DNA is kept; its 39 bases are in frame from base 1. The trim is 2 bases for V and 4 bases for J, with a gap of 10 bases between the germline ends.

The sequence was obtained from a human donor with alopecia areata. The chain is made from TRBV30 and TRBJ2-3; the D region possibly corresponds to TRBD2 (7 bases align). Material: CD4+ T cells sorted from blood, obtained at week 4, from a patient treated with tofacitinib. The CDR3 sequence is CAWSPGGPDTQYF. The nucleotide sequence is given as TGTGCCTGGAGTCCCGGGGGGCCAGATACGCAGTATTTT.